Listed here are 22 T cell receptor beta chains from one sample, sequenced in a study of T cells after yellow fever vaccination. Using its own MiXCR run on the 5' RACE reads, TCRdb lists one record per CDR3 protein. The sample gives some 350,000 distinct CDR3 sequences, about 4% of which show up once; just under 25% is in the top ten. The sample here was PBMCs, taken 5 days after the yellow fever booster vaccination. The receptors here all came from a man younger than 30 who received the YFV17D yellow fever vaccine.

The chain couples TRBV10-3 to TRBJ1-2; D call uncertain. Per germline, CDR1 ENHRY and CDR2 SYGVKD. The CDR3 has 12 residues. The V and J ends lost 6 bases and 2 bases respectively, with 7 bases between them. CDR3 sequence: CAIRAGNYGYTF. DNA for the CDR3: TGTGCCATCAGGGCCGGGAACTATGGCTACACCTTC.

This clonotype was found a few times. The V call is TRBV20-1, the J call TRBJ1-1; TRBD1 aligns across 10 bases. Looked up from germline, CDR1 is DFQATT and CDR2 is SNEGSKA (reference sequence). This CDR3 has 14 amino acids. With 5 bases clipped from V and 3 bases from J, the junction kept 6 bases outside the gene matches. CDR3 protein: CSAPKGTGDTEAFF. CDR3 DNA: TGCAGTGCTCCGAAGGGGACAGGGGACACTGAAGCTTTCTTT.

This clonotype turned up a few times. CDR3 residues: CSAPTSGGTDTQYF. CDR3 nucleotide sequence: TGCAGTGCTCCGACTAGCGGGGGGACAGATACGCAGTATTTT. The chain carries TRBV20-1 and TRBJ2-3; 13 bases are a match to TRBD2. Losses at the gene ends were 5 bases for V and 3 bases for J; bases not matched to a gene: 2. The CDR3 sequence is 14 residues long. Germline-derived CDR1 and CDR2 are DFQATT and SNEGSKA (reference sequence).

J is TRBJ2-1 and V is TRBV6-5; D remains ambiguous. Looked up from germline, CDR1 is MNHEY and CDR2 is SVGAGI. This CDR3 has 14 residues. Trimming removed 5 bases at V and 8 bases at J, with 16 bases between. The CDR3 spells CASSKTRFEDEQFF. In DNA, the CDR3 is TGTGCCAGCAGTAAGACTCGTTTCGAGGATGAGCAGTTCTTC.

The chain carries TRBV7-2 and TRBJ1-2; TRBD1 might be the D (5 bases). The ends were cut back, 2 bases at V and 2 bases at J, with 9 bases in the middle. Germline assignment: CDR1 SGHTA and CDR2 FQGNSA. The CDR3 spans 14 residues. This CDR3 reads CASSLPGGNYGYTF. CDR3 nucleotide sequence: TGTGCCAGCAGCTTACCTGGGGGGAACTATGGCTACACCTTC.

This chain links TRBV5-1 with TRBJ2-5, with 8 bases identical to TRBD2. The V segment lost 0 bases and the J segment 5 bases; nucleotides outside the gene matches: 12. In germline, CDR1 is SGHRS, CDR2 YFSETQ. This CDR3 has 17 amino acids. The DNA of the CDR3 is TGCGCCAGCAGCTTGGATCGGGGGGGCTACACGGGGGAGACCCAGTACTTC. It specifies CASSLDRGGYTGETQYF. Combining the CDR3 with reference TRBV5-1 and TRBJ2-5 gives the whole variable domain KAGVTQTPRYLIKTRGQQVTLSCSPISGHRSVSWYQQTPGQGLQFLFEYFSETQRNKGNFPGRFSGRQFSNSRSEMNVSTLELGDSALYLCASSLDRGGYTGETQYFGPGTRLLVL.

This clonotype was counted only a few times. V and J are TRBV6-6 and TRBJ2-3; D is undetermined. The CDR3 has 12 amino acids. The germline gives CDR1 MNHNY, CDR2 SVGAGI (reference sequence). V lost 2 bases to trimming and J lost 5 bases, with 5 bases between them. In DNA, the CDR3 is TGTGCCAGCAGTTACGGGGAAGATACGCAGTATTTT. This sequence encodes CASSYGEDTQYF.

The chain is built from TRBV4-1 and TRBJ2-3; 10 positions match TRBD2. The germline gives CDR1 MGHRA, CDR2 YSYEKL. The CDR3 is 16 residues long. With V trimmed by 4 bases and J by 6 bases, 10 bases remained unmatched. The CDR3 region is CASSRVTSGSEDTQYF. CDR3 DNA: TGCGCCAGCAGCCGAGTGACTAGCGGGTCAGAGGATACGCAGTATTTT.

The gene calls are TRBV5-6 and TRBJ2-5; 8 bases line up with TRBD2. The CDR3 contains 15 residues. The V segment lost 6 bases and the J segment 1 base; nucleotides outside the gene matches: 8. Germline lookup yields CDR1 SGHDT and CDR2 YYEEEE. The CDR3 sequence is CASTLAGGPQETQYF. The DNA of the CDR3 is TGTGCCAGCACCCTGGCGGGGGGTCCCCAAGAGACCCAGTACTTC.

This chain joins TRBV3-1 and TRBJ2-2; 11 nucleotides agree with TRBD2. The CDR3 runs to 20 residues. Looked up from germline, CDR1 is LGHDT and CDR2 is YNNKEL (reference sequence). Germline trimming cut 1 base from V and 2 bases from J; bases unmatched to any gene: 12. CDR3 coding DNA: TGTGCCAGCAGCCAAGGAGGGGTTCTAGCGGGGGGAACCAACACCGGGGAGCTGTTTTTT. This sequence encodes CASSQGGVLAGGTNTGELFF.

CDR3 region: CASTGQPKETQYF. CDR3 nucleotides: TGTGCCAGCACGGGACAACCAAAAGAGACCCAGTACTTC. The chain recombines TRBV6-5 with TRBJ2-5; D may be TRBD1 (6 bases). Germline-derived CDR1 and CDR2 are MNHEY and SVGAGI. The CDR3 runs 13 residues. V lost 7 bases and J 3 bases, leaving 12 bases between the germline ends.

The CDR3 sequence: CSAGPGGKPYEQYV. The CDR3 bases are TGCAGTGCTGGCCCCGGGGGGAAACCCTACGAGCAGTACGTC. V usage is TRBV20-1 and J usage is TRBJ2-7; 7 nucleotides line up with TRBD2. Looked up from germline, CDR1 is DFQATT and CDR2 is SNEGSKA (reference sequence). The CDR3 is 14 residues long. Losses at the gene ends were 5 bases for V and 2 bases for J; bases not matched to a gene: 9.

This clonotype was recorded many times. The rearrangement links TRBV6-5 to TRBJ2-7; no reliable D call. The CDR3 is made up of 15 amino acids. With 0 bases removed from V and 3 bases from J, the gap between germline ends came to 12 bases. CDR1 is MNHEY, CDR2 SVGAGI, per germline. The CDR3 sequence: CASSYSPEVSYEQYF. For the CDR3, the DNA is TGTGCCAGCAGTTACTCCCCCGAGGTGAGCTACGAGCAGTACTTC.

A few counts support this clonotype. This sequence joins TRBV5-1 and TRBJ1-1, with D tentatively TRBD1 (5 bases). Germline V gives CDR1 SGHRS, CDR2 YFSETQ. Between the trimmed V and J ends, which lost 7 bases and 0 bases, there was a span of 10 bases. The CDR3 has 13 residues. CDR3 sequence: CASAQGVNTEAFF. In DNA, the CDR3 is TGCGCCAGCGCCCAAGGGGTGAACACTGAAGCTTTCTTT.

This clonotype was counted many times. This rearrangement joins TRBV4-2 to TRBJ2-5; a weak D match, TRBD2 (5 bases). The V end lost 4 bases, the J end lost 2 bases, and 8 bases lay between the germline ends. Germline assignment: CDR1 LGHNA and CDR2 YNFKEQ. This CDR3 spans 13 amino acids. This CDR3 is CASSPSGQETQYF. The CDR3 region has the DNA TGTGCCAGCAGCCCGTCGGGACAAGAGACCCAGTACTTC.

This clonotype was observed a handful of times. The V call is TRBV5-1, the J call TRBJ1-4, with no clear D. The CDR3 loop spans 14 amino acids. Between the trimmed V and J ends, which lost 4 bases and 0 bases, there was a span of 7 bases. Germline CDR1 and CDR2: SGHRS and YFSETQ. CDR3 DNA: TGCGCCAGCAGCGCCCGGGCAACTAATGAAAAACTGTTTTTT. This encodes CASSARATNEKLFF.

This clonotype was seen at least ten times. V gene TRBV13 combines with J gene TRBJ2-2; weak D call: TRBD1 (5 bases). Per germline, CDR1 PRHDT and CDR2 FYEKMQ (reference sequence). Trimming stripped 3 bases from V and 1 base from J, with 9 bases between. This CDR3 region has 15 residues. The CDR3 sequence is CASSFLQVNTGELFF. The CDR3 nucleotides read TGTGCCAGCAGCTTCCTACAGGTGAACACCGGGGAGCTGTTTTTT.

This clonotype was observed at least ten times. The gene calls are TRBV6-6 and TRBJ1-3, with D possibly matching TRBD1 (6 bases). The CDR3 loop spans 14 amino acids. Germline-derived CDR1 and CDR2 are MNHNY and SVGAGI (reference sequence). Between the trimmed V and J ends, which lost 5 bases and 4 bases, there was a span of 12 bases. The CDR3 DNA is TGTGCCAGCAGTCACGGACAGTTCGGAAACACCATATATTTT. It specifies CASSHGQFGNTIYF.

V is TRBV6-6 and J is TRBJ2-1, with D unresolved. The germline V gene has CDR1 MNHNY and CDR2 SVGAGI (reference sequence). The CDR3 totals 14 residues. The V gene lost 0 bases and the J gene lost 15 bases, with 18 bases spanning the gap. In DNA form, the CDR3 reads TGTGCCAGCAGTTACTCGAAGGACGGCCCCTCATGGTTCTTC. It codes for CASSYSKDGPSWFF.

The table lists this clonotype with a few counts. This chain links TRBV7-9 with TRBJ1-5; unclear D gene. Germline CDR1 and CDR2: SEHNR and FQNEAQ (reference sequence). The V and J ends lost 2 bases and 1 base respectively, with 12 bases between them. The CDR3 extends over 16 amino acids. The CDR3 reads CASSLWSGRSNQPQHF. As DNA, the CDR3 is TGTGCCAGCAGCTTATGGTCCGGACGGAGCAATCAGCCCCAGCATTTT.

This chain uses TRBV29-1 with TRBJ2-3; D tentatively reads TRBD1 or TRBD2 (5 bases each). Germline V gives CDR1 SQVTM, CDR2 ANQGSEA. The CDR3 has 17 residues. The V gene lost 0 bases and the J gene lost 1 base, with 17 bases spanning the gap. The CDR3: CSVEDGGRVVGTDTQYF. CDR3 in DNA: TGCAGCGTTGAAGATGGGGGAAGGGTGGTTGGCACAGATACGCAGTATTTT.

This clonotype was found a few times. The chain recombines TRBV5-6 with TRBJ1-1, with D unresolved. Germline V gives CDR1 SGHDT, CDR2 YYEEEE. The CDR3 spans 13 residues. The V and J ends lost 1 base and 6 bases respectively, with 10 bases between them. The CDR3 here is CASSLLLGSEAFF. The DNA of the CDR3 is TGTGCCAGCAGCTTGCTCTTGGGTTCTGAAGCTTTCTTT.